This is a list of T cell receptor beta chains from one sample in a study of beta chain features in type 1 diabetes. TCRdb's copy holds only in-frame clones and misses some; the assay was immunoSEQ multiplex PCR. The sample includes over 200,000 clones, approximately 11% of them seen just once. The sample was naive CD4+ T cells from blood. These receptors were taken from a man aged 25-45 years with type 1 diabetes. The CDR3 runs from the conserved cysteine through the conserved F or W. Each record gives: J gene, V gene, CDR3 protein.

J gene: TRBJ2-7; V gene: TRBV6-5; CDR3 protein: CASSFNLGAEDEQYF
J gene: TRBJ2-3; V gene: TRBV18; CDR3 protein: CASSPMGEGTDTQYF
J gene: TRBJ1-2; V gene: TRBV29-1; CDR3 protein: CSVRRGTGYGYTF
J gene: TRBJ1-6; V gene: TRBV5-6; CDR3 protein: CASRGGNSPLHF
J gene: TRBJ2-2; V gene: TRBV6-5; CDR3 protein: CASSPSGVFGGELFF
J gene: TRBJ2-3; V gene: TRBV30; CDR3 protein: CAWSGRTSIDTQYF
J gene: TRBJ2-1; V gene: TRBV15; CDR3 protein: CATSRGRVTNEQFF
J gene: TRBJ2-1; V gene: TRBV6-1; CDR3 protein: CAGPGTYNEQFF
J gene: TRBJ2-7; V gene: TRBV28; CDR3 protein: CATRQGLASYEQYF
J gene: TRBJ2-7; V gene: TRBV4-1; CDR3 protein: CASSLTLGSGESYEQYF
J gene: TRBJ2-5; V gene: TRBV6-6; CDR3 protein: CASSPGTAQETQYF
J gene: TRBJ1-1; V gene: TRBV29-1; CDR3 protein: CSVTGATEAFF
J gene: TRBJ1-2; V gene: TRBV25-1; CDR3 protein: CASRDTGGADGYTF
J gene: TRBJ1-4; V gene: TRBV29-1; CDR3 protein: CSVNQGAGEKLFF
J gene: TRBJ1-4; V gene: TRBV15; CDR3 protein: CATSRETGPKAEKLFF
J gene: TRBJ2-7; V gene: TRBV6-6; CDR3 protein: CASSIGLAYEQYF
J gene: TRBJ2-2; V gene: TRBV19; CDR3 protein: CASSFGGTNTGELFF
J gene: TRBJ2-7; V gene: TRBV18; CDR3 protein: CASSPHGTGVILLSYEQYF
J gene: TRBJ1-1; V gene: TRBV10-3; CDR3 protein: CAISEYSYGTEAFF
J gene: TRBJ2-1; V gene: TRBV4-1; CDR3 protein: CASSRTSGGASNEQFF
J gene: TRBJ2-7; V gene: TRBV5-1; CDR3 protein: CASSWGAVSSYEQYF
J gene: TRBJ2-5; V gene: TRBV7-8; CDR3 protein: CASSRGQGAWETQYF
J gene: TRBJ2-4; V gene: TRBV10-3; CDR3 protein: CAISESRNIQYF
J gene: TRBJ2-7; V gene: TRBV7-2; CDR3 protein: CASSLRRGGDYEQYF
J gene: TRBJ2-1; V gene: TRBV13; CDR3 protein: CASSLASSGLAGVNEQFF
J gene: TRBJ1-4; V gene: TRBV7-9; CDR3 protein: CASSRTGLNEKLFF
J gene: TRBJ2-7; V gene: TRBV5-6; CDR3 protein: CASSLRGGHEQYF
J gene: TRBJ2-2; V gene: TRBV15; CDR3 protein: CATSILVGNTGELFF
J gene: TRBJ2-7; V gene: TRBV7-2; CDR3 protein: CASSSYGQEGDEQYF
J gene: TRBJ1-2; V gene: TRBV2; CDR3 protein: CASSPPGSGYTF
J gene: TRBJ1-1; V gene: TRBV30; CDR3 protein: CASKDSGNTEAFF
J gene: TRBJ2-2; V gene: TRBV5-1; CDR3 protein: CASSTVQGAGTGELFF
J gene: TRBJ2-1; V gene: TRBV30; CDR3 protein: CAWRTSGGLEEQFF
J gene: TRBJ2-1; V gene: TRBV25-1; CDR3 protein: CASSTHPGLAGGLQFF
J gene: TRBJ1-2; V gene: TRBV7-2; CDR3 protein: CASSSIRDSYGYTF
J gene: TRBJ2-7; V gene: TRBV4-1; CDR3 protein: CASSQDTQANYEQYF
J gene: TRBJ1-6; V gene: TRBV4-1; CDR3 protein: CASSPGGSPLHF
J gene: TRBJ2-1; V gene: TRBV29-1; CDR3 protein: CSARPRERLFF
J gene: TRBJ2-5; V gene: TRBV5-6; CDR3 protein: CASSFSLSETQYF
J gene: TRBJ2-4; V gene: TRBV18; CDR3 protein: CASSPPNSYERNIQYF
J gene: TRBJ2-6; V gene: TRBV7-2; CDR3 protein: CASSLTYRVSGANVLTF
J gene: TRBJ2-7; V gene: TRBV18; CDR3 protein: CASSSSTSGGTYEQYF
J gene: TRBJ1-2; V gene: TRBV5-1; CDR3 protein: CASSVNQGPIPYYTF
J gene: TRBJ2-4; V gene: TRBV28; CDR3 protein: CASRLQGNIQYF
J gene: TRBJ1-4; V gene: TRBV27; CDR3 protein: CASSFFDRAGEKLFF
J gene: TRBJ1-4; V gene: TRBV5-6; CDR3 protein: CASSFKGAGEKLFF